This T cell receptor beta chain derives from a study of T cell responses to AZD1222 COVID-19 vaccine. Study outcomes and limitations: Spike-specific TCR breadth and depth grew following two AZD1222 doses.

In the case of this clone: What it recognizes is unknown.

The data were produced by immunoSEQ multiplex PCR, yet TCRdb's version contains in-frame clones alone and is incomplete. The repertoire includes approximately 180,000 clones, more than 80% of them detected once, and 3.6% sits in the top ten. This TCR derives from an adult who received the MenACWY meningococcal vaccine as a control. The sample consisted of peripheral blood, taken 28 days after the second dose of the MenACWY control vaccine.

CDR3 nucleotides: TGTGCCAGCAGCGGGGGCGCGGATCAGCCCCAGCATTTT. Translated: CASSGGADQPQHF. The chain uses TRBV3-1 (or the pseudogene TRBV3-2) and TRBJ1-5; D might be TRBD1 (6 bases). The CDR3 totals 13 residues. CDR1 and CDR2 from the germline V gene are LGHDT and YNNKEL (reference sequence). V was clipped by 5 bases and J by 5 bases, with 10 bases between them.